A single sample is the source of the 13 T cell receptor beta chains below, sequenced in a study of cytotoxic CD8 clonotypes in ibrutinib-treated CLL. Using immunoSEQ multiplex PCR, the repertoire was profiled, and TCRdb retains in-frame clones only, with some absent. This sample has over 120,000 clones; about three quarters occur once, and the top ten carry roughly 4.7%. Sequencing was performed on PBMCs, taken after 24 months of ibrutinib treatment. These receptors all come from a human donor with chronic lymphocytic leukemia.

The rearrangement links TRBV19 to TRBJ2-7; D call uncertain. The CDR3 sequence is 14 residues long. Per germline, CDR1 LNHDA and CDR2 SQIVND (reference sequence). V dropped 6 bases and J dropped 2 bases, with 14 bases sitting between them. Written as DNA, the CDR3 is TGTGCCAGTAGCCCCTGGGCAGGCCCCTACGAGCAGTACTTC. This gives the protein CASSPWAGPYEQYF.

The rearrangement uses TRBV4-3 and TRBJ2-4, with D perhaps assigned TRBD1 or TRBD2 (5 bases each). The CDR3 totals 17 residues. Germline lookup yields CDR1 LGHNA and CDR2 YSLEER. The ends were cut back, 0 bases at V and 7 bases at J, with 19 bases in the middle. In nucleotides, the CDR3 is TGCGCCAGCAGCCAAGATCTGGGGCCCTTGGGGGTGAACATTCAGTACTTC. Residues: CASSQDLGPLGVNIQYF.

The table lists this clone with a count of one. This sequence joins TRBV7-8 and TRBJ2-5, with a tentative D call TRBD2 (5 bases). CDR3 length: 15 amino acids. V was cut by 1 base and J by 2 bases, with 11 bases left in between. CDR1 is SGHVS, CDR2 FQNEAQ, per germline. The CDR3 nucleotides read TGTGCCAGCAGCTTAGGGTGGACTGGACAAGAGACCCAGTACTTC. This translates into CASSLGWTGQETQYF. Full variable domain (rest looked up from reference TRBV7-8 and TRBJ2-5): GAGVSQSPRYKVAKRGQDVALRCDPISGHVSLFWYQQALGQGPEFLTYFQNEAQLDKSGLPSDRFFAERPEGSVSTLKIQRTQQEDSAVYLCASSLGWTGQETQYFGPGTRLLVL.

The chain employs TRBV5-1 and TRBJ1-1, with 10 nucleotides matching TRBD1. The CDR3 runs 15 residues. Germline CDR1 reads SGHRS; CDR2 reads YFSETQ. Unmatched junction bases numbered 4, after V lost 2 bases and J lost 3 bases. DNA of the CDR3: TGCGCCAGCAGCTTTCGGACAGGGGGTGACACTGAAGCTTTCTTT. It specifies CASSFRTGGDTEAFF. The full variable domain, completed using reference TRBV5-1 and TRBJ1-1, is KAGVTQTPRYLIKTRGQQVTLSCSPISGHRSVSWYQQTPGQGLQFLFEYFSETQRNKGNFPGRFSGRQFSNSRSEMNVSTLELGDSALYLCASSFRTGGDTEAFFGQGTRLTVV.

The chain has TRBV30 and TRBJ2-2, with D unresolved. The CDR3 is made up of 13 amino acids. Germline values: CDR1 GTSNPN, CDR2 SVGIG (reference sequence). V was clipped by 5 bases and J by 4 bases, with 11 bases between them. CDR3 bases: TGTGCCTGGGAGCACGGAGTCACCGGGGAGCTGTTTTTT. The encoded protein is CAWEHGVTGELFF.

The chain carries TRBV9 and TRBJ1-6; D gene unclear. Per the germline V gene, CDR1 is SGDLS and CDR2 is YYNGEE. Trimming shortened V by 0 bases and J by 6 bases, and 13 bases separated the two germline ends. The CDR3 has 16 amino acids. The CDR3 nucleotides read TGTGCCAGCAGCGTAGGCCCCCCGGGCGGTAATTCACCCCTCCACTTT. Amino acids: CASSVGPPGGNSPLHF.

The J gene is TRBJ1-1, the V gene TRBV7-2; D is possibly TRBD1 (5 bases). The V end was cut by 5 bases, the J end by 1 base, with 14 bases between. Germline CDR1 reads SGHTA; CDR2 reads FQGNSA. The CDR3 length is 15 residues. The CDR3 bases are TGTGCCAGCAGCCCCCCCCTGACAGCGAACACTGAAGCTTTCTTT. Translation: CASSPPLTANTEAFF.

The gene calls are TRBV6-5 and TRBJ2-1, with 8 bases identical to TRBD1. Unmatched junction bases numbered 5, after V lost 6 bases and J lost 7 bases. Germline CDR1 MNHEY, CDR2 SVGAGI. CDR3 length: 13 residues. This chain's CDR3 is CASRNTGGNEQFF. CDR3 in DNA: TGTGCCAGCAGAAACACAGGGGGGAATGAGCAGTTCTTC.

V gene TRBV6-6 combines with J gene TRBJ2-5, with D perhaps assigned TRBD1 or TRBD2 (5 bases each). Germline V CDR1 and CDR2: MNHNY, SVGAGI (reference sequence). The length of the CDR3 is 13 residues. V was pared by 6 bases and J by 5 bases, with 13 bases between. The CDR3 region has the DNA TGTGCCAGCAGACGGGGTTGGGGGGAGACCCAGTACTTC. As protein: CASRRGWGETQYF.

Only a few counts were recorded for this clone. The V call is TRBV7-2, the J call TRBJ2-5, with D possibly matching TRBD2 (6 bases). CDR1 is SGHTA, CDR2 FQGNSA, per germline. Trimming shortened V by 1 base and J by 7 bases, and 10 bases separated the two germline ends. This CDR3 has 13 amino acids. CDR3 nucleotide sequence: TGTGCCAGCAGCTTAGACCAGGGAGGGACCCAGTACTTC. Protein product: CASSLDQGGTQYF.

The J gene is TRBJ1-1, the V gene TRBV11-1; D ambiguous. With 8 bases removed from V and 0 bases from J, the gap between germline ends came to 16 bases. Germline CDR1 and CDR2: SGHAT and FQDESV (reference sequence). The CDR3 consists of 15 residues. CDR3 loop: CASLGRVGLNTEAFF. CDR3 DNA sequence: TGTGCCAGCCTGGGTCGTGTTGGGCTGAACACTGAAGCTTTCTTT. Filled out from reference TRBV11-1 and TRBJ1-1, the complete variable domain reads EAEVAQSPRYKITEKSQAVAFWCDPISGHATLYWYRQILGQGPELLVQFQDESVVDDSQLPKDRFSAERLKGVDSTLKIQPAELGDSAMYLCASLGRVGLNTEAFFGQGTRLTVV.

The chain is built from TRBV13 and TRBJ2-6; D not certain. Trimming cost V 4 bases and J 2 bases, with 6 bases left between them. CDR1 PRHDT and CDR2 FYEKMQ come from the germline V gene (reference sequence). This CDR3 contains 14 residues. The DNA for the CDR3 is TGTGCCAGCAGCTCTCGAACTGGGGCCAACGTCCTGACTTTC. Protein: CASSSRTGANVLTF.

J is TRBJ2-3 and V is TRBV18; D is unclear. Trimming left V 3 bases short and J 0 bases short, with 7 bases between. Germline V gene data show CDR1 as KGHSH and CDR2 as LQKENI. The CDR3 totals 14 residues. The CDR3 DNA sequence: TGTGCCAGCTCACCGGCCCAAAGCACAGATACGCAGTATTTT. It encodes CASSPAQSTDTQYF. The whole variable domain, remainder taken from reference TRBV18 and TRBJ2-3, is NAGVMQNPRHLVRRRGQEARLRCSPMKGHSHVYWYRQLPEEGLKFMVYLQKENIIDESGMPKERFSAEFPKEGPSILRIQQVVRGDSAAYFCASSPAQSTDTQYFGPGTRLTVL.